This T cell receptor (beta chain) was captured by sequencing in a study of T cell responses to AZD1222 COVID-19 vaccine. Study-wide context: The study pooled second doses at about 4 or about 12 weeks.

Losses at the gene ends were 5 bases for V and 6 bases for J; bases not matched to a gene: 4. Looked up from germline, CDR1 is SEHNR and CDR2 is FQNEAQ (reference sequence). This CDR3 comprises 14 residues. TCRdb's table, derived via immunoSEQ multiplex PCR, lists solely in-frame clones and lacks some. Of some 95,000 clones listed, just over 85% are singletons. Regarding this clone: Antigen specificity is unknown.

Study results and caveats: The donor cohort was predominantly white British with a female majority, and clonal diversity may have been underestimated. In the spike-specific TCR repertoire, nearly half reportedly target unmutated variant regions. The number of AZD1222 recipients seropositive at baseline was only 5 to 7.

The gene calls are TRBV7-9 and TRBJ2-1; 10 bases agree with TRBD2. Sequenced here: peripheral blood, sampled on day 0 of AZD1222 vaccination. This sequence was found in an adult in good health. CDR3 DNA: TGTGCCAGCAGCCAGGGACTAGCGCCCAATGAGCAGTTCTTC. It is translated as CASSQGLAPNEQFF.